A single sample gave rise to the 8 T cell receptor beta chains below, sequenced in a study of blood T cell repertoires in COVID-19 (dated by TCRdb to about 2020). Libraries were built with the immunoSEQ multiplex PCR assay. Not all clones reach the TCRdb copy of this immuneACCESS table, which keeps in-frame sequences only. Checked studies attribute under half of the gap to unresolved V genes and leave the rest unexplained. The sample table shows 150,000 to 250,000 clones, and approximately 90% are seen once. 2% to 2.5% of the sample belongs to the ten largest clones. The sample taken for sequencing was PBMCs or T cells enriched from blood (not recorded which). Receptor source: a woman in her 30s who had recovered from COVID-19.

This clone appeared once. V gene TRBV2 combines with J gene TRBJ2-3, with 10 bases fitting TRBD2. CDR3 length: 16 amino acids. V gave up 6 bases and J gave up 5 bases; unmatched junction bases: 11. Germline assignment: CDR1 SNHLY and CDR2 FYNNEI. The CDR3 DNA reads as TGTGCCAGCAGACCTGGAGGACTAGCGGCCGGAGATACGCAGTATTTT. Its translation is CASRPGGLAAGDTQYF.

The chain employs TRBV2 and TRBJ2-2; unclear D gene. V was pared by 3 bases and J by 2 bases, with 10 bases between. The CDR3 runs 15 residues. Germline V lookup: CDR1 SNHLY, CDR2 FYNNEI. The CDR3 nucleotides are TGTGCCAGCAGTGACAGCGACCTTAACACCGGGGAGCTGTTTTTT. Translated, it gives CASSDSDLNTGELFF.

V gene TRBV7-3 combines with J gene TRBJ1-1; D is undetermined. V gave up 5 bases and J gave up 2 bases, with 9 bases separating them. Germline V lookup: CDR1 SGHTA, CDR2 FQGTGA. This CDR3 region has 13 residues. For the CDR3, the DNA is TGTGCCAGCAGCATAGACACCAACACTGAAGCTTTCTTT. The encoded protein is CASSIDTNTEAFF.

The chain uses TRBV24-1 and TRBJ2-3; D is uncertain. Germline values: CDR1 KGHDR, CDR2 SFDVKD. V was clipped by 3 bases and J by 0 bases, with 6 bases between them. This CDR3 has 14 residues. For the CDR3, the DNA is TGTGCCACCAGTGATCGGAGTAGCACAGATACGCAGTATTTT. Residues: CATSDRSSTDTQYF.

The chain carries TRBV11-2 and TRBJ2-5, with D possibly TRBD2 on 6 matching bases. The germline CDR1 and CDR2 sequences are SGHAT and FQNNGV. The CDR3 has 14 residues. The germline V and J ends were trimmed by 5 bases and 1 base, with 11 bases remaining between them. The CDR3 DNA is TGTGCCAGCAGCGATCGGGACTTCCAAGAGACCCAGTACTTC. It specifies CASSDRDFQETQYF.

This clone was recorded only once. The chain has TRBV9 and TRBJ2-3, with a weak D call TRBD2 (5 bases). CDR1 is SGDLS, CDR2 YYNGEE, per germline. Trimming stripped 0 bases from V and 0 bases from J, with 8 bases between. The CDR3 totals 15 residues. The CDR3 sequence: CASSVAGTSTDTQYF. CDR3 sequence (DNA): TGTGCCAGCAGCGTAGCGGGAACTAGCACAGATACGCAGTATTTT.

The J gene is TRBJ1-5, the V gene TRBV6-1; 7 bases agree with TRBD1. The CDR3 spans 17 residues. V was pared by 1 base and J by 0 bases, with 6 bases of the junction left unmatched. Germline CDR1 reads MNHNS; CDR2 reads SASEGT. CDR3 protein: CASSEGPGGNSNQPQHF. CDR3 DNA: TGTGCCAGCAGTGAAGGGCCAGGGGGAAATAGCAATCAGCCCCAGCATTTT.

The rearrangement links TRBV5-1 to TRBJ1-2; D gene uncertain. CDR3 size: 16 residues. CDR1 is SGHRS, CDR2 YFSETQ, per germline. V was shortened by 0 bases and J by 2 bases, with 14 bases between the two germline ends. CDR3: CASSLAGGQPNYGYTF. The CDR3 region has the DNA TGCGCCAGCAGCTTGGCCGGAGGGCAGCCGAACTATGGCTACACCTTC.